This T cell receptor beta chain emerged from a study of identical twins. In its sample, this clonotype was seen a few times. The antigen is unknown. Trimming removed 2 bases at V and 4 bases at J, with 15 bases between. The CDR3 sequence is 15 residues long. CDR1 is MNHEY, CDR2 SMNVEV, per germline (reference sequence). TCRdb reanalysed the 5' RACE reads using MiXCR and keeps one entry per CDR3 protein. This table holds around 480,000 distinct CDR3 sequences, approximately 14% found once. The study, taken as a whole, reports: Conclusions leaned on cross-sectional statistical analysis and did not track the same donors over time. Partial confounding of zero-insertion analyses by invariant MAIT and iNKT cells was possible.

These data were also filed under a second study, of yellow fever vaccine responses in identical twins. From that study: Twins reportedly showed a vaccine T cell response that seemed partly convergent and partly personalized.

The sample consisted of CD4+ T cells sorted from blood. This sequence joins TRBV27 and TRBJ2-7; maybe TRBD2 (5 bases). The clonotype originates from a woman aged 18-30 years in good health. Here the CDR3 reads CASSLEPSPAYEQYF. The CDR3 region has the DNA TGTGCCAGCAGTTTAGAACCTAGCCCTGCTTACGAGCAGTACTTC.